This T cell receptor (beta chain) was found in a study of T-cell reconstitution after alpha-beta-depleted transplantation in children. Study results and caveats: Elevated TCRbeta diversity at day 60 was traced, in some patients, to surviving recipient T cells and thymic progenitors. Reports say that about two months after transplant, the alpha-beta T cells came out of several hundred graft clones that had expanded.

The ends lost 1 base at V and 4 bases at J; junction bases unmatched: 3. Germline V gives CDR1 SGHTS, CDR2 YDEGEE. The CDR3 consists of 15 residues. This clonotype is medium-sized by share. Its antigen is unidentified. Unique molecular identifiers featured in how the TCRbeta library was prepared. TCRdb passed the PCR reads through MiXCR, listing each CDR3 protein once. The data hold about 7,200 distinct CDR3 sequences, with under 7% observed a single time. The chain is built from TRBV5-8 and TRBJ2-5; TRBD2 matches at 11 bases. Sequences were derived from PBMCs, mostly from graft donor cells, sampled 180 days after TCRalphabeta/CD19-depleted stem cell transplant. The source is a child younger than two who had a stem cell transplant for acute myeloid leukemia, so the T cells may come from the graft donor. The CDR3 bases are TGTGCCAGCAGCTTGAGCACTAGCGGGAGAGAGACCCAGTACTTC. Translating gives CASSLSTSGRETQYF.